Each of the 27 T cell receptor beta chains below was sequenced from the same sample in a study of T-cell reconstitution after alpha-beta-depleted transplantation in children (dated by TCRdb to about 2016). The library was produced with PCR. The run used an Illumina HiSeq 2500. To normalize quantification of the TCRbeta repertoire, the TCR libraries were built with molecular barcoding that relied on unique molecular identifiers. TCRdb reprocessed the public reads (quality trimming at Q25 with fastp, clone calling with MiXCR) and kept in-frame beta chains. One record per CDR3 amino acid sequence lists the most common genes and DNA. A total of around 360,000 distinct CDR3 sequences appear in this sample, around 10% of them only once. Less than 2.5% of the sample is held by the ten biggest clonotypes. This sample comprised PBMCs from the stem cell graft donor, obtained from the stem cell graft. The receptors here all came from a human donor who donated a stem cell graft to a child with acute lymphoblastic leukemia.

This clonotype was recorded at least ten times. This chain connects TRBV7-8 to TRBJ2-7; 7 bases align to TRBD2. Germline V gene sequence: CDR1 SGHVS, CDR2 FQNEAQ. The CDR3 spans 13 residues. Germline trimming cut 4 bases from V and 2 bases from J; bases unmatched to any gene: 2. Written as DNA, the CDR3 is TGTGCCAGCAGCTCTAGCGGTACCTACGAGCAGTACTTC. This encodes CASSSSGTYEQYF.

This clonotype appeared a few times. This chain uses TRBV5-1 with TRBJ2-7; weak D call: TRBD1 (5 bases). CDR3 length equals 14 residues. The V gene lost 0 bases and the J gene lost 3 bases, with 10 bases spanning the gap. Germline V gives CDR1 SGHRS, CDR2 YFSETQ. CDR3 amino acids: CASSLGRASYEQYF. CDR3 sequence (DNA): TGCGCCAGCAGCTTGGGCAGGGCAAGCTACGAGCAGTACTTC.

The CDR3 DNA reads TGCGCCAGCAGTGAGTTACCGCCGGGACTAGCGGGAGGGGATACGCAGTATTTT. Translated, it gives CASSELPPGLAGGDTQYF. This rearrangement joins TRBV10-2 to TRBJ2-3; TRBD2 aligns across 16 bases. From germline, CDR1 is WSHSY and CDR2 SAAADI. Trimming removed 1 base from V and 6 bases from J; junction bases left unmatched: 7. The CDR3 extends over 18 amino acids.

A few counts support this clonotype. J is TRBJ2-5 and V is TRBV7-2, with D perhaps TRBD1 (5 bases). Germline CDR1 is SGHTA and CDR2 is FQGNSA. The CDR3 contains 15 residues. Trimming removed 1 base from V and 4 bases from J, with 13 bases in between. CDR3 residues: CASSLGAGSVETQYF. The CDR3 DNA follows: TGTGCCAGCAGCTTAGGGGCAGGGTCAGTAGAGACCCAGTACTTC.

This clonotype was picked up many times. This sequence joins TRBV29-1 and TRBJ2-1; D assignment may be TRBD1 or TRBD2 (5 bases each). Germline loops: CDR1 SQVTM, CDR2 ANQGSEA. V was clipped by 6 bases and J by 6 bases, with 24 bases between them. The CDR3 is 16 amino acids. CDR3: CSVKTTGIRGRNEQFF. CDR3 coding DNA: TGCAGCGTGAAAACTACAGGAATACGGGGTCGCAATGAGCAGTTCTTC.

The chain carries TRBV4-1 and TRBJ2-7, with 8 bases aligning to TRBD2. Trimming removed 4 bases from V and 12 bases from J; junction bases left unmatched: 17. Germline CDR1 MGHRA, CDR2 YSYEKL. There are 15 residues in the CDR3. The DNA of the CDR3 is TGCGCCAGCAGCCCAACTTTCCCGGGACTAGACGGAGCGTACTTC. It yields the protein CASSPTFPGLDGAYF.

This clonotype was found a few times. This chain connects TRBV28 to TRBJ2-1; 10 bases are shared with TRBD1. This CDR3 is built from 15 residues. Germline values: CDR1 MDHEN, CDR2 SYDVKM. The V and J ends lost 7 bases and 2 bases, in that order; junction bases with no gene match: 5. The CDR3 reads CASKRQGATYNEQFF. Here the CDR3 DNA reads TGTGCCAGCAAACGACAGGGGGCTACCTACAATGAGCAGTTCTTC.

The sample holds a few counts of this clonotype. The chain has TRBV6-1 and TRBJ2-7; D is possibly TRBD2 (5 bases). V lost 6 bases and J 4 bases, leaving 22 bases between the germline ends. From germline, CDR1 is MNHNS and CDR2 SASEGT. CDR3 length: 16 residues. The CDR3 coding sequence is TGTGCCAGCAGACCCCTACCAGCGGCGATATTGTACGAGCAGTACTTC. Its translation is CASRPLPAAILYEQYF.

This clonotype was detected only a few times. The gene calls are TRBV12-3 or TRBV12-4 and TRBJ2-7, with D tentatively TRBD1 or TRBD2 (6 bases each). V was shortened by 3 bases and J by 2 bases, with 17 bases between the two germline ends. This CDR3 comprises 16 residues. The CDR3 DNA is TGTGCCAGCAGTTTGACAGGCGAGGGGGGACCCTACGAGCAGTACTTC. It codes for CASSLTGEGGPYEQYF.

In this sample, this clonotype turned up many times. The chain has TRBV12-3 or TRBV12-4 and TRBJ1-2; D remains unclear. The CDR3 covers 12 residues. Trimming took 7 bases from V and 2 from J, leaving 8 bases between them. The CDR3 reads CASITENYGYTF. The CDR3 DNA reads TGTGCCAGCATTACAGAGAACTATGGCTACACCTTC.

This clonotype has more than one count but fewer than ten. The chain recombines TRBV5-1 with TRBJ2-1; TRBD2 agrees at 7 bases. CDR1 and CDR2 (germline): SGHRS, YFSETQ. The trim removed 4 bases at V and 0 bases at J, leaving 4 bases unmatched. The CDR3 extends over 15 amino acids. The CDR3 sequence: CASSRDYSSYNEQFF. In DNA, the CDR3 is TGCGCCAGCAGCAGGGACTACAGCTCCTACAATGAGCAGTTCTTC.

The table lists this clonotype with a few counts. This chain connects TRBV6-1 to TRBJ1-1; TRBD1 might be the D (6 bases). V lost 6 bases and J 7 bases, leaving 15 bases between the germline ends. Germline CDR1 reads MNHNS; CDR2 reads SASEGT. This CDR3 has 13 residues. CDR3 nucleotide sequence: TGTGCCAGCAGCCATCGGGTAGGGGGTGAAGCTTTCTTT. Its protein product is CASSHRVGGEAFF.

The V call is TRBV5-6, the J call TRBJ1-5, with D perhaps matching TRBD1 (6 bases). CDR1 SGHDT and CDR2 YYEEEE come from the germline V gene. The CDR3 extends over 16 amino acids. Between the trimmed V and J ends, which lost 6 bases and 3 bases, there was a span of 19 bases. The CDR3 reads CASTLGGARVNQPQHF. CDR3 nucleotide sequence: TGTGCCAGCACCCTTGGGGGGGCGCGGGTCAATCAGCCCCAGCATTTT.

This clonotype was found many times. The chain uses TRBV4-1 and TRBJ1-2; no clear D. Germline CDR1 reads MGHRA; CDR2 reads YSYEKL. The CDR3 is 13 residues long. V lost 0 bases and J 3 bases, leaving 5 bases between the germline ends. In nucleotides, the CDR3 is TGCGCCAGCAGCCAAGATCAGGACTATGGCTACACCTTC. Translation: CASSQDQDYGYTF.

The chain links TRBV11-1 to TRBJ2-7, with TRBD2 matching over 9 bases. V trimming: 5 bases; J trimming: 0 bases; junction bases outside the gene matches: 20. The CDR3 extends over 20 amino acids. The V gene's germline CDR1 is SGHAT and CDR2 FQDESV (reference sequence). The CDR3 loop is CASSAGGARKGSGSSYEQYF. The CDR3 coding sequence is TGTGCCAGCAGCGCGGGGGGGGCGAGGAAGGGGAGCGGGAGCTCCTACGAGCAGTACTTC.

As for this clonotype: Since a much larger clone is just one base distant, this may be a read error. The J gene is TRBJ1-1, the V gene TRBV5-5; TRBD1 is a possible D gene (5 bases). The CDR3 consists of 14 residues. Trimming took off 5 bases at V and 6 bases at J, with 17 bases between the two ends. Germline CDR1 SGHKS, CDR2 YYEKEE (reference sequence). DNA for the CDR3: TGTGCCAGCAGGGAAGGACACAGTACCGCTGAAGCTTTCTTT. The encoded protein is CASREGHSTAEAFF. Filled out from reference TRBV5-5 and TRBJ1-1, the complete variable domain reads DAGVTQSPTHLIKTRGQQVTLRCSPISGHKSVSWYQQVLGQGPQFIFQYYEKEERGRGNFPDRFSARQFPNYSSELNVNALLLGDSALYLCASREGHSTAEAFFGQGTRLTVV.

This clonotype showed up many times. The CDR3: CASSVGTATDTQYF. The CDR3 nucleotides are TGTGCCAGCAGTGTAGGGACAGCAACAGATACGCAGTATTTT. The chain is built from TRBV11-3 and TRBJ2-3, with 7 bases aligning to TRBD1. In germline, CDR1 is SGHNT, CDR2 YENEEA. The CDR3 sequence is 14 residues long. Germline trimming cut 6 bases from V and 3 bases from J; bases unmatched to any gene: 6.

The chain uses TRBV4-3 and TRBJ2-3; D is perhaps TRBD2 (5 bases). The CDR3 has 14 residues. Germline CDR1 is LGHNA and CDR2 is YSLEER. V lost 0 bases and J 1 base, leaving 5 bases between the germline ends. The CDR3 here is CASSQEAGTDTQYF. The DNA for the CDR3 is TGCGCCAGCAGCCAAGAAGCGGGCACAGATACGCAGTATTTT.

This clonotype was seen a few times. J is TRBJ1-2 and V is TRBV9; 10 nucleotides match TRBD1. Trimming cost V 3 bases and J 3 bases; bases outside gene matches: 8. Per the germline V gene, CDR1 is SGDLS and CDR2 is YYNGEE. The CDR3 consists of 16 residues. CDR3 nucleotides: TGTGCCAGCAGCGGGACAGGGGGACGGGGCTACTATGGCTACACCTTC. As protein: CASSGTGGRGYYGYTF.

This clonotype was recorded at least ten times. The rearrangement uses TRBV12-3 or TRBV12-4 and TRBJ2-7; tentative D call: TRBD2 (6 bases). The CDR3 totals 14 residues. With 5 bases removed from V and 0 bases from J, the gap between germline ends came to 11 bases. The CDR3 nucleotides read TGTGCCAGCAGTCACGCGGGAAACTCCTACGAGCAGTACTTC. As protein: CASSHAGNSYEQYF.

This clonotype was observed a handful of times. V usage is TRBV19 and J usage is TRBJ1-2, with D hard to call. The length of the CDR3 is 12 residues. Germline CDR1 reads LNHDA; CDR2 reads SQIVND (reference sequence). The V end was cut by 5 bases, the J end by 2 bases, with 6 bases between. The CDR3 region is CASSHENYGYTF. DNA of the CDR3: TGTGCCAGTAGTCATGAGAACTATGGCTACACCTTC. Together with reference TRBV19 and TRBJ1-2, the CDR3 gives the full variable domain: DGGITQSPKYLFRKEGQNVTLSCEQNLNHDAMYWYRQDPGQGLRLIYYSQIVNDFQKGDIAEGYSVSREKKESFPLTVTSAQKNPTAFYLCASSHENYGYTFGSGTRLTVV.

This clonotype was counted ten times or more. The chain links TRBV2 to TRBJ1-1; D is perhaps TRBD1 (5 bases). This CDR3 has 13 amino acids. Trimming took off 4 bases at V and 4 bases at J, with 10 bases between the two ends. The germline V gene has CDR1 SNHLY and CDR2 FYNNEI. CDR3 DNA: TGTGCCAGCAGTGTTGCCGGGGGCACTGAAGCTTTCTTT. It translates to CASSVAGGTEAFF.

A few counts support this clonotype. The CDR3 reads CASSLSTGTGSFHRFTEAFF. CDR3 nucleotides: TGTGCCAGCAGTTTATCGACCGGGACAGGGTCTTTTCACCGGTTCACTGAAGCTTTCTTT. The chain has TRBV27 and TRBJ1-1, with 9 bases matching TRBD1. The germline V gene encodes CDR1 MNHEY and CDR2 SMNVEV (reference sequence). The CDR3 sequence is 20 residues long. Germline trimming cut 0 bases from V and 4 bases from J; bases unmatched to any gene: 18.

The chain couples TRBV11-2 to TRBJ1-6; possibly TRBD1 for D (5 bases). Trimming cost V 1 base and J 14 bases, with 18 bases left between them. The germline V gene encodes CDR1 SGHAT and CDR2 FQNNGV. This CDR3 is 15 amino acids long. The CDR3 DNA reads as TGTGCCAGCAGCTTAGGGGTTTCAGGGCCCGGCACCCTCCACTTT. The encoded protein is CASSLGVSGPGTLHF.

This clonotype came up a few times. CDR3 region: CASSLLAGVTHTDTQYF. DNA for the CDR3: TGTGCCAGCAGCTTACTAGCGGGGGTTACCCACACAGATACGCAGTATTTT. This chain joins TRBV5-6 and TRBJ2-3; 11 nucleotides align to TRBD2. The CDR3 sequence is 17 residues long. CDR1 and CDR2 from the germline V gene are SGHDT and YYEEEE. V was clipped by 2 bases and J by 2 bases; unmatched bases: 7.

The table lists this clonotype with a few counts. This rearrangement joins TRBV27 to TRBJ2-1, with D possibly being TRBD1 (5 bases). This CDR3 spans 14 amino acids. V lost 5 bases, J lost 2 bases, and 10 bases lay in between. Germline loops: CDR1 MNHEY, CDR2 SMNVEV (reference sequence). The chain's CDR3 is CASSEQETYNEQFF. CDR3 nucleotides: TGTGCCAGCAGTGAACAGGAGACCTACAATGAGCAGTTCTTC.

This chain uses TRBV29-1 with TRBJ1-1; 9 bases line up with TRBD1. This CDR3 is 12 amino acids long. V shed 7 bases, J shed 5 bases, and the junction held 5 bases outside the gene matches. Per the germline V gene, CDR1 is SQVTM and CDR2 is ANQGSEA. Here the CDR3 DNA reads TGCAGCGGACGACAGGGGGAAACTGAAGCTTTCTTT. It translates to CSGRQGETEAFF.